The 29 T cell receptor beta chains presented below share a single source sample, sequenced in a study of blood T cell repertoires in COVID-19. This table comes from immunoSEQ multiplex PCR, and its TCRdb copy is limited to in-frame clones, with some not included. The sample contains nearly 250,000 clones, approximately 86% of which appear only once. The material sequenced was peripheral blood. The receptors originated from a woman aged 55-69 years who had recovered from COVID-19.

CDR3 in amino acids: CASSSPGQGIHGYTF. CDR3 sequence (DNA): TGCGCCAGCAGCTCTCCGGGACAGGGGATCCATGGCTACACCTTC. The genes are TRBV4-1 and TRBJ1-2; 10 bases agree with TRBD1. Germline CDR1 reads MGHRA; CDR2 reads YSYEKL. CDR3 length equals 15 residues. After removal of 5 bases from V and 6 bases from J, the junction contained 9 bases not matched to a gene.

This chain uses TRBV28 with TRBJ2-3; TRBD2 agrees at 8 bases. This CDR3 has 14 amino acids. Trimming at V came to 7 bases and at J to 3 bases, leaving 6 bases not matched to a gene. The germline gives CDR1 MDHEN, CDR2 SYDVKM. CDR3 in amino acids: CASTGGGRTDTQYF. In DNA, the CDR3 is TGTGCCAGCACCGGGGGGGGAAGGACAGATACGCAGTATTTT. Supplemented by reference TRBV28 and TRBJ2-3, the full variable domain reads DVKVTQSSRYLVKRTGEKVFLECVQDMDHENMFWYRQDPGLGLRLIYFSYDVKMKEKGDIPEGYSVSREKKERFSLILESASTNQTSMYLCASTGGGRTDTQYFGPGTRLTVL.

The rearrangement uses TRBV15 and TRBJ2-3; no clear D. The CDR3 extends over 13 amino acids. The V and J ends lost 1 base and 2 bases respectively, with 4 bases between them. CDR1 and CDR2 (germline): LNHNV, YYDKDF (reference sequence). The CDR3 sequence is CATSRVYTDTQYF. CDR3 nucleotides: TGTGCCACCAGCAGAGTATACACAGATACGCAGTATTTT.

The chain employs TRBV18 and TRBJ2-5; maybe TRBD1 (5 bases). This CDR3 is 14 amino acids long. Trimming took off 2 bases at V and 4 bases at J, with 11 bases between the two ends. The germline CDR1 and CDR2 sequences are KGHSH and LQKENI. CDR3 protein: CASSPAGWGETQYF. The CDR3 coding sequence is TGTGCCAGCTCACCAGCAGGGTGGGGAGAGACCCAGTACTTC.

This clone has just a few counts. This rearrangement joins TRBV5-1 to TRBJ1-1; TRBD1 might be the D (5 bases). V was pared by 0 bases and J by 3 bases, with 9 bases between. This CDR3 has 14 residues. Germline V gene data show CDR1 as SGHRS and CDR2 as YFSETQ. CDR3 region: CASSLEGVDTEAFF. The CDR3 nucleotides read TGCGCCAGCAGCTTGGAAGGGGTGGACACTGAAGCTTTCTTT.

The CDR3 DNA is TGTGCCAGCAGTGAAGGGTACAGACGAAATGAAAAACTGTTTTTT. Translation gives CASSEGYRRNEKLFF. This chain links TRBV2 with TRBJ1-4; D gene uncertain. The length of the CDR3 is 15 residues. The V and J ends lost 1 base and 5 bases respectively, with 11 bases between them. CDR1 and CDR2 from the germline V gene are SNHLY and FYNNEI. Drawing the rest from reference TRBV2 and TRBJ1-4, the complete variable domain is EPEVTQTPSHQVTQMGQEVILRCVPISNHLYFYWYRQILGQKVEFLVSFYNNEISEKSEIFDDQFSVERPDGSNFTLKIRSTKLEDSAMYFCASSEGYRRNEKLFFGSGTQLSVL.

V usage is TRBV6-5 and J usage is TRBJ2-2, with 7 positions matching TRBD1. The V gene end was trimmed by 6 bases and the J gene end by 6 bases; junction bases not matched to a gene: 4. In germline, CDR1 is MNHEY, CDR2 SVGAGI. The CDR3 totals 13 residues. The chain's CDR3 is CASSRQGSGELFF. CDR3 in DNA: TGTGCCAGCAGCCGACAGGGCTCCGGGGAGCTGTTTTTT.

The chain links TRBV2 to TRBJ2-1, with TRBD1 matching 7 bases. CDR3 size: 12 residues. With V trimmed by 8 bases and J by 9 bases, 7 bases remained unmatched. Germline V gene lookup returns CDR1 SNHLY and CDR2 FYNNEI. The CDR3 reads CASDRVGGEQFF. In DNA, the CDR3 is TGTGCCAGCGACAGGGTGGGTGGTGAGCAGTTCTTC.

The chain uses TRBV27 and TRBJ1-2; unclear D gene. CDR1 and CDR2 from the germline V gene are MNHEY and SMNVEV (reference sequence). The length of the CDR3 is 13 residues. V was clipped by 2 bases and J by 2 bases, with 6 bases between them. The CDR3 spells CASSLTRNYGYTF. In DNA, the CDR3 is TGTGCCAGCAGTTTAACTCGAAACTATGGCTACACCTTC.

The rearrangement uses TRBV11-2 and TRBJ1-5; 7 nucleotides line up with TRBD1. The CDR3 is 15 amino acids. With 2 bases clipped from V and 5 bases from J, the junction kept 6 bases outside the gene matches. In germline, CDR1 is SGHAT, CDR2 FQNNGV. CDR3 bases: TGTGCCAGCAGCTTAAATTGGGACAGTTATCAGCCCCAGCATTTT. It yields the protein CASSLNWDSYQPQHF.

The chain recombines TRBV2 with TRBJ1-3; no firm D call. Per germline, CDR1 SNHLY and CDR2 FYNNEI. This CDR3 is built from 14 residues. V gave up 6 bases and J gave up 2 bases, with 11 bases separating them. DNA for the CDR3: TGTGCCAGCAGCCTGATGGGCGCTGGAAACACCATATATTTT. Translation gives CASSLMGAGNTIYF. Drawing the rest from reference TRBV2 and TRBJ1-3, the complete variable domain is EPEVTQTPSHQVTQMGQEVILRCVPISNHLYFYWYRQILGQKVEFLVSFYNNEISEKSEIFDDQFSVERPDGSNFTLKIRSTKLEDSAMYFCASSLMGAGNTIYFGEGSWLTVV.

The V and J genes are TRBV18 and TRBJ2-2; D is undetermined. Germline V gives CDR1 KGHSH, CDR2 LQKENI. V was pared by 9 bases and J by 1 base, with 12 bases between. This CDR3 contains 14 residues. The CDR3 here is CASRSPENTGELFF. The CDR3 DNA reads as TGTGCCAGTAGAAGCCCCGAGAACACCGGGGAGCTGTTTTTT.

Only one count was recorded for this clone. An end of the junction does not agree with germline; a read error may underlie this. The rearrangement links TRBV6-1 to TRBJ1-1; D unclear. Germline V gives CDR1 MNHNS, CDR2 SASEGT. CDR3 size: 11 residues. In nucleotides, the CDR3 is TGTGCCAGCAGTGAGTACAGAGTCCATCATTTT. This sequence encodes CASSEYRVHHF.

The V and J genes are TRBV3-1 (or the pseudogene TRBV3-2) and TRBJ1-4; TRBD1 might be the D (5 bases). CDR3 size: 15 residues. Trimming pared 0 bases from V and 7 bases from J, leaving 12 bases between. Germline CDR1 reads LGHDT; CDR2 reads YNNKEL (reference sequence). CDR3 sequence: CASSQDWRGGEKLFF. In DNA, the CDR3 is TGTGCCAGCAGCCAAGATTGGAGGGGTGGTGAAAAACTGTTTTTT.

The chain is built from TRBV28 and TRBJ2-5, with 13 bases matching TRBD2. J gave up 2 bases and V 5 bases, and 5 bases lay outside the gene matches. The CDR3 spans 16 residues. Germline loops: CDR1 MDHEN, CDR2 SYDVKM. The CDR3 region is CASSAPGLAGQETQYF. DNA for the CDR3: TGTGCCAGCAGTGCACCGGGACTAGCGGGGCAAGAGACCCAGTACTTC.

The rearrangement links TRBV4-1 to TRBJ2-7, with 11 bases matching TRBD1. CDR3 length: 15 residues. The germline V gene has CDR1 MGHRA and CDR2 YSYEKL. J gave up 5 bases and V 4 bases, and 7 bases lay outside the gene matches. The CDR3 protein is CASSLRSGQGDEQYF. The CDR3 nucleotides are TGCGCCAGCAGCCTACGGTCGGGACAGGGGGACGAGCAGTACTTC.

V gene TRBV5-6 combines with J gene TRBJ1-2; TRBD1 matches 7 bases. CDR1 and CDR2 from the germline V gene are SGHDT and YYEEEE. Trimming at V came to 0 bases and at J to 5 bases, leaving 4 bases not matched to a gene. This CDR3 spans 14 amino acids. The CDR3 DNA reads as TGTGCCAGCAGCTTGGAGGGGGCGCCTTATGGCTACACCTTC. Translated, it gives CASSLEGAPYGYTF.

This chain joins TRBV10-3 and TRBJ2-1; 9 bases align to TRBD1. Germline-derived CDR1 and CDR2 are ENHRY and SYGVKD. The CDR3 runs 16 residues. J was trimmed by 4 bases and V by 3 bases; bases with no gene match: 7. For the CDR3, the DNA is TGTGCCATCAGTGAAGAAACAGGGGGCGCGTACAATGAGCAGTTCTTC. Amino acid sequence: CAISEETGGAYNEQFF.

This sequence joins TRBV28 and TRBJ1-2; D unresolved. V was trimmed by 6 bases and J by 8 bases, leaving 19 bases between them. Germline V gene lookup returns CDR1 MDHEN and CDR2 SYDVKM. This CDR3 is built from 14 residues. CDR3 sequence: CASSRLDVTGGYTF. The CDR3 DNA follows: TGTGCCAGCAGCCGACTGGACGTCACGGGGGGCTACACCTTC.

The rearrangement uses TRBV5-8 and TRBJ2-5; TRBD1 agrees at 8 bases. Trimming cost V 4 bases and J 4 bases; bases outside gene matches: 6. CDR3 length equals 14 residues. The germline V gene encodes CDR1 SGHTS and CDR2 YDEGEE. The CDR3 DNA reads as TGTGCCAGCAGCCTTAACAGGGGGAGAGAGACCCAGTACTTC. Encoded protein: CASSLNRGRETQYF. The full variable domain, completed using reference TRBV5-8 and TRBJ2-5, is EAGVTQSPTHLIKTRGQQATLRCSPISGHTSVYWYQQALGLGLQFLLWYDEGEERNRGNFPPRFSGRQFPNYSSELNVNALELEDSALYLCASSLNRGRETQYFGPGTRLLVL.

V and J are TRBV19 and TRBJ1-1; 8 nucleotides line up with TRBD1. The germline V gene encodes CDR1 LNHDA and CDR2 SQIVND (reference sequence). With 6 bases clipped from V and 3 bases from J, the junction kept 3 bases outside the gene matches. The CDR3 is 13 amino acids. CDR3 in amino acids: CASSQQGDTEAFF. The CDR3 DNA follows: TGTGCCAGTAGCCAACAGGGGGACACTGAAGCTTTCTTT.

The chain combines TRBV11-1 with TRBJ2-2; 8 bases agree with TRBD1. Per germline, CDR1 SGHAT and CDR2 FQDESV (reference sequence). The trim removed 3 bases at V and 5 bases at J, leaving 8 bases unmatched. The CDR3 runs 16 residues. The CDR3 region is CASSFYGTGGTGELFF. CDR3 DNA sequence: TGTGCCAGCAGCTTTTACGGGACAGGAGGGACCGGGGAGCTGTTTTTT.

The CDR3 sequence: CASSPADINQPQHF. The CDR3 region has the DNA TGTGCCAGCAGCCCGGCGGATATCAATCAGCCCCAGCATTTT. This rearrangement joins TRBV27 to TRBJ1-5; D gene ambiguous. V shed 6 bases and J shed 3 bases, with 12 bases lying between them. Germline V lookup: CDR1 MNHEY, CDR2 SMNVEV (reference sequence). This CDR3 contains 14 residues.

The rearrangement joins TRBV7-2 to TRBJ2-7; TRBD1 is a possible D gene (6 bases). The CDR3 sequence is 14 residues long. V was shortened by 6 bases and J by 2 bases, with 14 bases between the two germline ends. The germline gives CDR1 SGHTA, CDR2 FQGNSA. The CDR3 loop reads CASRWGTNTYEQYF. The CDR3 bases are TGTGCCAGCAGATGGGGGACAAACACCTACGAGCAGTACTTC.

This clone was picked up one time. The gene calls are TRBV10-1 and TRBJ1-4, with 8 bases matching TRBD1. In germline, CDR1 is WNHNN, CDR2 SYGVQD (reference sequence). J was trimmed by 0 bases and V by 4 bases; bases with no gene match: 4. CDR3 length: 16 amino acids. The CDR3 DNA reads TGCGCCAGCAGTGGGGGACAGGTTTCAACTAATGAAAAACTGTTTTTT. Translating gives CASSGGQVSTNEKLFF.

The chain has TRBV6-5 and TRBJ1-4, with a weak D call TRBD1 (5 bases). Germline CDR1 MNHEY, CDR2 SVGAGI. V lost 4 bases and J 5 bases, leaving 17 bases between the germline ends. This CDR3 is built from 16 residues. CDR3 DNA sequence: TGTGCCAGCAGTTCCCCCAGGGTCACCGGGAATGAAAAACTGTTTTTT. It translates to CASSSPRVTGNEKLFF.

V usage is TRBV11-3 and J usage is TRBJ2-3, with TRBD1 matching 7 bases. With V trimmed by 0 bases and J by 4 bases, 4 bases remained unmatched. Germline-derived CDR1 and CDR2 are SGHNT and YENEEA. This CDR3 has 15 amino acids. CDR3 coding DNA: TGTGCCAGCAGCTTAGATCAGGGGGAAGCAGATACGCAGTATTTT. Protein: CASSLDQGEADTQYF.

The chain recombines TRBV3-1 (or the pseudogene TRBV3-2) with TRBJ2-1; 10 bases align to TRBD1. The CDR3 has 16 residues. The V and J ends lost 0 bases and 5 bases, in that order; junction bases with no gene match: 4. CDR1 and CDR2 (germline): LGHDT, YNNKEL (reference sequence). CDR3 DNA: TGTGCCAGCAGCCAAGAAGTAGGGACAGGGGACAATGAGCAGTTCTTC. Its translation is CASSQEVGTGDNEQFF.

The V call is TRBV19, the J call TRBJ2-3; 9 bases line up with TRBD1. V gave up 8 bases and J gave up 4 bases; unmatched junction bases: 7. The length of the CDR3 is 14 residues. Germline V lookup: CDR1 LNHDA, CDR2 SQIVND (reference sequence). CDR3 sequence (DNA): TGTGCCAGTTTGGGGACAGGGAACGCAGATACGCAGTATTTT. This encodes CASLGTGNADTQYF.